One and the same sample provided the 23 T cell receptor beta chains below, sequenced in a study of blood T cell repertoires in COVID-19. TCRdb's copy holds only in-frame clones and misses some; the assay was immunoSEQ multiplex PCR. This sample yields 300,000 to 350,000 clones, of which about 93% are seen a single time; about 3.5% belongs to the top ten. The sample taken for sequencing was peripheral blood. The receptors were sampled from a woman aged 18-29 years who had recovered from COVID-19.

CDR3 nucleotides: TGTGCCAGCAGTTACTCTTCACAGGGGGGAAGTAGAAACACTGAAGCTTTCTTT. It yields the protein CASSYSSQGGSRNTEAFF. The chain employs TRBV6-2 or TRBV6-3 and TRBJ1-1, with 8 positions matching TRBD1. The V gene's germline CDR1 is MNHEY and CDR2 SVGEGT. V gave up 0 bases and J gave up 2 bases; unmatched junction bases: 11. The CDR3 length is 18 residues.

The chain joins TRBV27 to TRBJ2-1; 13 bases are a match to TRBD2. The J segment lost 1 base and the V segment lost 5 bases, leaving 8 bases of the junction unmatched. The CDR3 totals 18 residues. The V gene's germline CDR1 is MNHEY and CDR2 SMNVEV (reference sequence). CDR3 DNA: TGTGCCAGCAGTCCTACGGGGACTAGCGGGACATCCTACAATGAGCAGTTCTTC. The encoded protein is CASSPTGTSGTSYNEQFF.

V gene TRBV4-1 combines with J gene TRBJ2-1; 14 bases are shared with TRBD2. From germline, CDR1 is MGHRA and CDR2 YSYEKL. CDR3 length: 15 residues. V gave up 4 bases and J gave up 13 bases; unmatched junction bases: 9. The CDR3 DNA is TGCGCCAGCAGCCGCCTGACTAGCGGGAGGGCCTCTCAGTTCTTC. It encodes CASSRLTSGRASQFF.

The chain links TRBV27 to TRBJ1-6, with a weak D call TRBD1 (6 bases). The ends were cut back, 5 bases at V and 5 bases at J, with 16 bases in the middle. This CDR3 comprises 16 residues. Germline CDR1 MNHEY, CDR2 SMNVEV (reference sequence). Here the CDR3 DNA reads TGTGCCAGCAGTATTCATACAGGGTCCCATAATTCACCCCTCCACTTT. Translated: CASSIHTGSHNSPLHF.

This rearrangement joins TRBV11-2 to TRBJ1-2, with 9 positions matching TRBD1. This CDR3 has 14 amino acids. Germline loops: CDR1 SGHAT, CDR2 FQNNGV. J was trimmed by 3 bases and V by 2 bases; bases with no gene match: 1. The CDR3 nucleotides read TGTGCCAGCAGCTTAAGGACAGGGGACTATGGCTACACCTTC. Translation: CASSLRTGDYGYTF. The variable domain in full, completed from reference TRBV11-2 and TRBJ1-2, reads EAGVAQSPRYKIIEKRQSVAFWCNPISGHATLYWYQQILGQGPKLLIQFQNNGVVDDSQLPKDRFSAERLKGVDSTLKIQPAKLEDSAVYLCASSLRTGDYGYTFGSGTRLTVV.

The chain uses TRBV7-8 and TRBJ1-1, with 9 bases identical to TRBD1. V was clipped by 1 base and J by 3 bases; unmatched bases: 6. The CDR3 is made up of 16 amino acids. Germline CDR1 is SGHVS and CDR2 is FQNEAQ. CDR3 amino acids: CASSLETGGFYTEAFF. The CDR3 region has the DNA TGTGCCAGCAGCTTAGAGACAGGGGGGTTTTACACTGAAGCTTTCTTT.

The rearrangement uses TRBV2 and TRBJ2-7, with TRBD1 matching 10 bases. Germline V gives CDR1 SNHLY, CDR2 FYNNEI. The trim removed 2 bases at V and 9 bases at J, leaving 7 bases unmatched. There are 14 residues in the CDR3. As DNA, the CDR3 is TGTGCCAGCAGTGAACCGACAGGGGGCACTGTGCAGTACGTC. As protein: CASSEPTGGTVQYV.

The rearrangement uses TRBV7-2 and TRBJ1-3; 8 nucleotides line up with TRBD1. The CDR3 sequence is 15 residues long. The ends lost 2 bases at V and 2 bases at J; junction bases unmatched: 2. Germline CDR1 and CDR2: SGHTA and FQGNSA. CDR3 in DNA: TGTGCCAGCAGCTTACAACAGGGGGCTGGAAACACCATATATTTT. This codes for CASSLQQGAGNTIYF.

This clone was detected only once. This chain uses TRBV27 with TRBJ2-1; 10 bases agree with TRBD2. The germline gives CDR1 MNHEY, CDR2 SMNVEV (reference sequence). With 5 bases clipped from V and 4 bases from J, the junction kept 14 bases outside the gene matches. The CDR3 runs 18 residues. The CDR3 loop reads CASSPPSPSGSGYNEQFF. In DNA, the CDR3 is TGTGCCAGCAGTCCCCCGTCCCCTAGCGGGAGTGGGTACAATGAGCAGTTCTTC.

The chain recombines TRBV18 with TRBJ2-7, with 9 nucleotides matching TRBD2. Per the germline V gene, CDR1 is KGHSH and CDR2 is LQKENI. The CDR3 is 14 amino acids. V shed 3 bases, J shed 9 bases, and the junction held 9 bases outside the gene matches. CDR3 residues: CASSPDGGRGRQYV. CDR3 coding DNA: TGTGCCAGCTCACCCGATGGCGGGAGGGGACGGCAGTACGTC.

J is TRBJ2-1 and V is TRBV9, with 8 nucleotides matching TRBD2. Germline CDR1 and CDR2: SGDLS and YYNGEE. The junction had 2 bases not matched to a gene; V was cut back by 3 bases and J by 3 bases. The CDR3 has 14 residues. The CDR3 DNA reads as TGTGCCAGCAGCGGAGGGACTAGCTACAATGAGCAGTTCTTC. It specifies CASSGGTSYNEQFF. The variable domain in full, completed from reference TRBV9 and TRBJ2-1, reads DSGVTQTPKHLITATGQRVTLRCSPRSGDLSVYWYQQSLDQGLQFLIQYYNGEERAKGNILERFSAQQFPDLHSELNLSSLELGDSALYFCASSGGTSYNEQFFGPGTRLTVL.

The V gene is TRBV18, the J gene TRBJ2-7, with TRBD1 as a possible D gene (5 bases). Germline V lookup: CDR1 KGHSH, CDR2 LQKENI. V was shortened by 3 bases and J by 2 bases, with 11 bases between the two germline ends. This CDR3 contains 14 residues. In DNA, the CDR3 is TGTGCCAGCTCACCTTCGACAGAGACCTACGAGCAGTACGTC. Translating gives CASSPSTETYEQYV.

This chain joins TRBV9 and TRBJ1-1; TRBD1 aligns across 7 bases. The CDR3 consists of 16 residues. V lost 0 bases to trimming and J lost 4 bases; unmatched junction nucleotides: 9. Germline CDR1 is SGDLS and CDR2 is YYNGEE. In nucleotides, the CDR3 is TGTGCCAGCAGCGTAGCTCCGCAGGCAGGGGGCACTGAAGCTTTCTTT. As protein: CASSVAPQAGGTEAFF.

This chain joins TRBV1 and TRBJ1-6; TRBD1 was called by the table and not checked on the DNA. TRBV1 is a documented pseudogene. CDR3 length equals 15 residues. The CDR3 DNA sequence: TGCACCAGCAGAAGGACAGGGAGACATAATTCACCCCTCCACTTT. Residues: CTSRRTGRHNSPLHF.

The chain joins TRBV7-9 to TRBJ2-7; maybe TRBD2 (5 bases). V shed 1 base and J shed 7 bases, with 23 bases lying between them. CDR1 and CDR2 (germline): SEHNR, FQNEAQ (reference sequence). The CDR3 spans 17 residues. CDR3 in amino acids: CASSLVSGGPFSREQYV. The CDR3 DNA reads as TGTGCCAGCAGCTTAGTCTCTGGAGGTCCCTTTTCTAGGGAGCAGTACGTC.

This chain joins TRBV25-1 and TRBJ1-4, with D possibly matching TRBD1 (5 bases). Germline CDR1 and CDR2: MGHDK and SYGVNS. The CDR3 is made up of 15 amino acids. Trimming cost V 8 bases and J 5 bases, with 18 bases left between them. The CDR3 region is CASAGKGIVNEKLFF. Written as DNA, the CDR3 is TGTGCCAGCGCCGGCAAGGGGATAGTAAATGAAAAACTGTTTTTT.

This clone is a singleton in its sample. The chain recombines TRBV11-3 with TRBJ2-2; 13 bases line up with TRBD2. With 2 bases clipped from V and 1 base from J, the junction kept 4 bases outside the gene matches. The germline V gene encodes CDR1 SGHNT and CDR2 YENEEA. The CDR3 covers 18 residues. The CDR3 spells CASSLYGLAGVNTGELFF. CDR3 nucleotide sequence: TGTGCCAGCAGCTTATATGGACTAGCGGGAGTGAACACCGGGGAGCTGTTTTTT.

The rearrangement uses TRBV27 and TRBJ2-3; unclear D gene. The V gene's germline CDR1 is MNHEY and CDR2 SMNVEV (reference sequence). The CDR3 has 11 amino acids. V lost 8 bases and J 6 bases, leaving 9 bases between the germline ends. CDR3 coding DNA: TGTGCCAGCGAAACCGGGGATACGCAGTATTTT. Residues: CASETGDTQYF.

The rearrangement joins TRBV10-3 to TRBJ1-4, with D hard to call. The length of the CDR3 is 15 residues. V was pared by 0 bases and J by 7 bases, with 12 bases between. From germline, CDR1 is ENHRY and CDR2 SYGVKD. The CDR3 DNA is TGTGCCATCAGTGAGTCCTCAGTCCCACGTGAAAAACTGTTTTTT. This translates into CAISESSVPREKLFF.

The V and J genes are TRBV11-3 and TRBJ2-4; weak D call: TRBD2 (5 bases). Germline V gives CDR1 SGHNT, CDR2 YENEEA. V dropped 0 bases and J dropped 11 bases, with 20 bases sitting between them. The CDR3 is 16 residues long. The CDR3 DNA is TGTGCCAGCAGCTTAGATCCAGCAGACGGCGGGCGGGTTCAGTACTTC. Translated, it gives CASSLDPADGGRVQYF.

This clone showed up many times. The chain recombines TRBV11-2 with TRBJ1-6; no reliable D call. V gave up 5 bases and J gave up 8 bases, with 22 bases separating them. This CDR3 has 17 residues. Germline CDR1 SGHAT, CDR2 FQNNGV. The CDR3 protein is CASSPSSDFRMHSPLHF. DNA for the CDR3: TGTGCCAGCAGCCCAAGCTCAGACTTTAGAATGCATTCACCCCTCCACTTT.

V is TRBV6-5 and J is TRBJ2-7; no reliable D call. V was clipped by 2 bases and J by 5 bases, with 10 bases between them. This CDR3 region has 13 residues. Germline assignment: CDR1 MNHEY and CDR2 SVGAGI. Written as DNA, the CDR3 is TGTGCCAGCAGTTACAACGAGCTGGACGAGCAGTACGTC. Protein: CASSYNELDEQYV.

This clone was counted a single time. The gene calls are TRBV27 and TRBJ2-3, with 7 positions matching TRBD1. Per the germline V gene, CDR1 is MNHEY and CDR2 is SMNVEV (reference sequence). The CDR3 is 12 residues long. Unmatched junction bases numbered 2, after V lost 2 bases and J lost 9 bases. CDR3 DNA sequence: TGTGCCAGCAGTTTAGACAGGGAAACGCAGTATTTT. Protein: CASSLDRETQYF.